A selection of T cell receptor beta chains follows, all from one sample in a study of T cell responses to AZD1222 COVID-19 vaccine. The protocol was immunoSEQ multiplex PCR, while the TCRdb copy is restricted to in-frame clones and leaves out a portion. In the table there are about 140,000 clones, 92% of which are singletons. Sequenced here: peripheral blood, sampled on day 0 of AZD1222 vaccination. The receptors here all came from an adult in good health. Each CDR3 is given without its conserved first and last residue. A D gene is named only where the DNA matches it firmly.

V	J	D	CDR3
TRBV19	TRBJ1-1	.	ASSMIGNAGTEAF
TRBV9	TRBJ2-7	.	ASSLSIRDEQY
TRBV27	TRBJ2-7	TRBD1	ASRTGGSGPSYEQY
TRBV3-1/TRBV3-2	TRBJ1-1	TRBD1	ASSRGDRALNTEAF
TRBV18	TRBJ1-1	TRBD1	ASSAGDRGLEAF
TRBV7-2	TRBJ2-5	.	ASSQALPGVQETQY
TRBV3-1/TRBV3-2	TRBJ2-7	TRBD2	ASSQDPGGRRYEQY
TRBV4-1	TRBJ1-5	TRBD1	ASSPGQGATGGNQPQH
TRBV7-2	TRBJ1-1	TRBD1	ASSPQQGFTEAF
TRBV10-3	TRBJ2-1	.	AISGKVGASAYNEQF
TRBV29-1	TRBJ1-1	.	SGGFRNTEAF
TRBV19	TRBJ2-7	TRBD2	ASSHRTSGAYEQY
TRBV5-1	TRBJ2-1	.	ASSPDRPAEQF
TRBV2	TRBJ1-4	TRBD1	ASRGQGAANEKLF
TRBV6-2/TRBV6-3	TRBJ2-7	.	ASSYYGLEQY
TRBV19	TRBJ1-5	TRBD1	ASTRTGGGNQPQH
TRBV14	TRBJ2-1	TRBD2	ASNQGGAEQF
TRBV10-3	TRBJ2-7	TRBD1	AIRGTGGTYEQY
TRBV7-8	TRBJ2-7	TRBD1	ASSWLGTDFDYEQY
TRBV6-1	TRBJ1-2	.	ASSEGNYGYT
TRBV5-4	TRBJ1-3	.	ASSLSVGNTIY
TRBV3-1/TRBV3-2	TRBJ2-3	TRBD2	ASSLLAGNQY
TRBV4-1	TRBJ2-1	.	ASSQEQGWGNEQF
TRBV11-2	TRBJ1-4	.	ASSFDRRFEKLF
TRBV19	TRBJ2-6	TRBD1	ASSPYRGSPTGANVLT
TRBV15	TRBJ2-3	TRBD1	ATSRSIRVRTGAGTDTQY
TRBV30	TRBJ2-3	TRBD2	ALRGLAGNYTDTQY
TRBV11-2	TRBJ1-1	TRBD1	ASTETGGFTEAF
TRBV19	TRBJ1-2	.	ASSITSYGYT
TRBV28	TRBJ2-7	.	ATARGGLYEQY
TRBV19	TRBJ1-5	.	ASSTDRGAEQPQH
TRBV29-1	TRBJ2-7	TRBD2	SVTSGGAYEQY
TRBV7-2	TRBJ1-5	.	ASSSEYNQPQH
TRBV28	TRBJ1-5	.	ASSLFRGQPQH
TRBV28	TRBJ2-3	.	ASSLELIDTQY
TRBV29-1	TRBJ2-1	.	SVGSTASYNEQF
TRBV18	TRBJ1-1	.	ASSPGAVENTEAF
TRBV7-2	TRBJ1-1	.	ASSLVEGYTEAF
TRBV5-8	TRBJ2-1	.	ASSTPTAYQMYNEQF
TRBV27	TRBJ1-5	.	ASSRQGATQPQH
TRBV7-9	TRBJ2-3	.	ASSSGSRADTDTQY
TRBV5-6	TRBJ2-3	.	ASSLPRDTQY
TRBV5-4	TRBJ2-7	.	ASSLTGVSEQY
TRBV6-5	TRBJ2-3	.	ASRQKSVDTQY
TRBV6-6	TRBJ1-1	.	ASSYSRDMNTEAF
TRBV19	TRBJ1-6	.	ASSIRGQGPNSPLH
TRBV7-2	TRBJ2-3	.	ASSLASTDTQY
TRBV19	TRBJ1-2	.	ASSSHRNRSYGYT